The rows below give T cell receptor beta chains drawn from one sample of a study of T-cell reconstitution after alpha-beta-depleted transplantation in children. From the PCR reads, TCRdb called clonotypes with MiXCR, one entry per CDR3 protein. This table holds around 500,000 distinct CDR3 sequences, under 15% found once. The sample was PBMCs from the stem cell graft donor, taken from the stem cell graft. These receptors all stem from a human donor who donated a stem cell graft to a child with combined immunodeficiency. The CDR3 runs from the conserved cysteine through the conserved F or W. The D gene is left open where the match is weak. Expanded clones get a size class; other rows say once, few or many, or leave the size out.

V	J	D	size	DNA	CDR3
TRBV12-3/TRBV12-4	TRBJ2-1	TRBD2	many	TGCGCCAGCAGCTTAACTAGCGGTTACAATGAGCAGTTCTTC	CASSLTSGYNEQFF
TRBV3-1	TRBJ2-7	TRBD2	NA	TGTGCCAGCAGCCAACCGGGACTAGCGGATTCCGAGCAGTACTTC	CASSQPGLADSEQYF
TRBV7-2	TRBJ2-7	TRBD2	NA	TGTGCCAGCAGCCCCGGACTAGCGGCCTGGTACTTC	CASSPGLAAWYF
TRBV4-2	TRBJ1-5	NA	NA	TGTGCCAGCAGCCAAGGGTCGTTCCTGCGGTTTGGCAATCAGCCCCAGCATTTT	CASSQGSFLRFGNQPQHF
TRBV5-5	TRBJ2-3	NA	many	TGTGCCAGCAGCCCGGGGCCTAGCACGGGAGATACGCAGTATTTT	CASSPGPSTGDTQYF
TRBV6-5	TRBJ2-1	TRBD2	NA	TGTGCCAGCAGGGGGGCTTGGACTAGCGGTCCCAATGAGCAGTTCTTC	CASRGAWTSGPNEQFF
TRBV10-3	TRBJ1-1	TRBD1	many	TGTGCCATCAGGGGGACAGGGGACCCGAACACTGAAGCTTTCTTT	CAIRGTGDPNTEAFF
TRBV12-3/TRBV12-4	TRBJ2-7	NA	many	TGTGCCAGCAGTGAAGGACAGCCCTACGAGCAGTACTTC	CASSEGQPYEQYF
TRBV7-8	TRBJ1-6	NA	few	TGTGCCAGCAGCTTGGACGGGTTAAATTCACCCCTCCACTTT	CASSLDGLNSPLHF
TRBV20-1	TRBJ2-7	NA	few	TGCAGTGCGCGGGCGAGGAGCTCCTACGAGCAGTACTTC	CSARARSSYEQYF
TRBV29-1	TRBJ1-1	NA	few	TGCAGCGTGGAAGGGAGGTCTAAAACTGAAGCTTTCTTT	CSVEGRSKTEAFF
TRBV9	TRBJ2-7	NA	NA	TGTGCCAGCAGCTTAGGGGAGCCATGGTTAGTCTACGAGCAGTACTTC	CASSLGEPWLVYEQYF
TRBV7-9	TRBJ2-1	NA	NA	TGTGCCAGCAGCCCCCTCCCGGGGGAGTCAGCCTGGCCAGTCTCCTACAATGAGCAGTTCTTC	CASSPLPGESAWPVSYNEQFF
TRBV20-1	TRBJ2-7	NA	many	TGCAGTGCTAGATCAGGAACCTACGAGCAGTACTTC	CSARSGTYEQYF
TRBV11-3	TRBJ2-7	TRBD1	few	TGTGCCAGCAGCTTAGAGGGCAGGGGGCGTACCTACGAGCAGTACTTC	CASSLEGRGRTYEQYF
TRBV6-2/TRBV6-3	TRBJ2-1	TRBD2	NA	TGTGCCAGCAGTCGTCCGTCCAGAGCGGGGCTTTACAATGAGCAGTTCTTC	CASSRPSRAGLYNEQFF
TRBV11-2	TRBJ2-2	NA	many	TGTGCCAGCAGCTTATCTGGGGGGTATATCGGGGAGCTGTTTTTT	CASSLSGGYIGELFF
TRBV12-3/TRBV12-4	TRBJ1-2	NA	NA	TGTGCCAGCATGGTTTCCCTTCCGGGAGCCGATGGAGGCTACACCTTC	CASMVSLPGADGGYTF
TRBV29-1	TRBJ2-7	TRBD1	many	TGCAGCGTTGTTCGGACAGGTCCCTACGAGCAGTACTTC	CSVVRTGPYEQYF
TRBV20-1	TRBJ2-5	NA	many	TGCAGTGCTAGCAGGGATAGGGAGACCCAGTACTTC	CSASRDRETQYF
TRBV7-9	TRBJ2-1	NA	NA	TGTGCCAGCAGCTCAGGGTACGGGTGGATCGATGAGCAGTTCTTC	CASSSGYGWIDEQFF
TRBV20-1	TRBJ2-4	NA	few	TGCAGTGCTAGCTTAAATCCGGAGAGCATTCAGTACTTC	CSASLNPESIQYF
TRBV2	TRBJ2-2	TRBD1	NA	TGTGCCAGCAGTGCCCGGGACAGGGGGCGCACCGGGGAGCTGTTTTTT	CASSARDRGRTGELFF
TRBV5-5	TRBJ2-1	TRBD1	many	TGTGCCAGCAGCTTCTCAGGGGGCGGTGAGCAGTTCTTC	CASSFSGGGEQFF
TRBV15	TRBJ1-4	NA	few	TGTGCCACCAGTAGCTTTGGGGGGAATGAAAAACTGTTTTTT	CATSSFGGNEKLFF